Following are 27 T cell receptor beta chains from one sample sequenced in a study of cytomegalovirus exposure and HLA in healthy donors. Primers included in the PCR were 60 Vbeta and 13 Jbeta primers. TCRdb keeps only in-frame clones here, not all; method: immunoSEQ multiplex PCR. The sample lists about 160,000 clones, around four fifths occurring once. The source material was PBMCs. These receptors all come from a woman aged 25-40 years in good health and CMV-seronegative.

The rearrangement uses TRBV29-1 and TRBJ2-7; TRBD2 aligns across 8 bases. From germline, CDR1 is SQVTM and CDR2 ANQGSEA. This CDR3 is built from 15 residues. Losses at the gene ends were 6 bases for V and 1 base for J; bases not matched to a gene: 11. CDR3 protein: CSVLLRTSPSYEQYF. CDR3 DNA sequence: TGCAGCGTCCTTTTGAGGACTAGCCCTTCCTACGAGCAGTACTTC.

The chain uses TRBV7-9 and TRBJ2-5, with unresolved D. Trimming stripped 7 bases from V and 2 bases from J, with 23 bases between. The germline gives CDR1 SEHNR, CDR2 FQNEAQ (reference sequence). The CDR3 has 17 residues. This chain's CDR3 is CASNFYPFESLQETQYF. In nucleotides, the CDR3 is TGTGCCAGCAACTTTTACCCCTTCGAATCGCTACAAGAGACCCAGTACTTC.

This chain links TRBV5-1 with TRBJ2-2; possible D gene TRBD1, 6 bases. Trimming removed 4 bases from V and 0 bases from J, with 13 bases in between. There are 16 residues in the CDR3. Germline values: CDR1 SGHRS, CDR2 YFSETQ. The CDR3, as DNA: TGCGCCAGCAGCCCGGACAGTTTCGCGAACACCGGGGAGCTGTTTTTT. This encodes CASSPDSFANTGELFF. Based on the CDR3 plus reference TRBV5-1 and TRBJ2-2, the full variable domain is KAGVTQTPRYLIKTRGQQVTLSCSPISGHRSVSWYQQTPGQGLQFLFEYFSETQRNKGNFPGRFSGRQFSNSRSEMNVSTLELGDSALYLCASSPDSFANTGELFFGEGSRLTVL.

The chain carries TRBV7-9 and TRBJ1-2; D may be TRBD1 (5 bases). The germline CDR1 and CDR2 sequences are SEHNR and FQNEAQ (reference sequence). The CDR3 length is 13 residues. V shed 4 bases and J shed 6 bases, with 12 bases lying between them. The CDR3 spells CASSSGEYHGYTF. The CDR3 bases are TGTGCCAGCAGCTCGGGGGAGTATCATGGCTACACCTTC.

V usage is TRBV5-1 and J usage is TRBJ1-5, with D uncertain. The V and J ends lost 0 bases and 4 bases respectively, with 5 bases between them. The CDR3 extends over 13 amino acids. Germline V lookup: CDR1 SGHRS, CDR2 YFSETQ. CDR3 nucleotides: TGCGCCAGCAGCTTGGACGGGAATCAGCCCCAGCATTTT. It yields the protein CASSLDGNQPQHF.

This clone was counted a single time. The chain links TRBV2 to TRBJ1-2, with D possibly TRBD1 on 6 matching bases. The CDR3 spans 16 residues. V dropped 3 bases and J dropped 6 bases, with 20 bases sitting between them. The germline V gene has CDR1 SNHLY and CDR2 FYNNEI. The CDR3 here is CASSERGRAILDGYTF. In DNA, the CDR3 is TGTGCCAGCAGTGAGCGGGGGCGAGCCATCCTGGATGGCTACACCTTC.

The chain couples TRBV5-1 to TRBJ2-7; 11 bases match TRBD1. V shed 4 bases and J 4 bases; nucleotides not matched to a gene: 7. The CDR3 sequence is 15 residues long. Germline assignment: CDR1 SGHRS and CDR2 YFSETQ. CDR3 sequence reads: CASSLVGTGGYEQYF. CDR3 DNA sequence: TGCGCCAGCAGCCTGGTCGGGACAGGGGGTTACGAGCAGTACTTC.

J is TRBJ1-3 and V is TRBV5-3, with a tentative D call TRBD1 (5 bases). TRBV5-3 is known as an ORF, though its function is uncertain. The CDR3 consists of 15 residues. V was clipped by 4 bases and J by 1 base, with 12 bases between them. CDR3 protein: CARSSGTRSGNTIYF. CDR3 sequence (DNA): TGTGCCAGAAGCAGCGGGACGAGGTCTGGAAACACCATATATTTT.

The CDR3 sequence is CAISDSVGRNYGYTF. The CDR3 DNA reads TGTGCCATCAGTGATTCGGTGGGCAGGAACTATGGCTACACCTTC. The V and J genes are TRBV10-3 and TRBJ1-2; D is ambiguous. Germline V lookup: CDR1 ENHRY, CDR2 SYGVKD. V was pared by 3 bases and J by 2 bases, with 13 bases between. The CDR3 spans 15 residues.

Only a few counts were recorded for this clone. The rearrangement joins TRBV7-8 to TRBJ1-1; D remains ambiguous. CDR3 length: 11 amino acids. CDR1 is SGHVS and CDR2 is FQNEAQ in the germline V gene. The germline V and J ends were trimmed by 3 bases and 7 bases, with 6 bases remaining between them. Written as DNA, the CDR3 is TGTGCCAGCAGCTTCAGAGGTGAAGCTTTCTTT. It encodes CASSFRGEAFF.

The genes are TRBV29-1 and TRBJ1-1; D is uncertain. CDR1 is SQVTM, CDR2 ANQGSEA, per germline. The ends were cut back, 6 bases at V and 1 base at J, with 9 bases in the middle. This CDR3 contains 12 residues. CDR3 DNA: TGCAGCGTCGTGTCGGGGAACACTGAAGCTTTCTTT. Its translation: CSVVSGNTEAFF. The full variable domain, in which reference TRBV29-1 and TRBJ1-1 provide the parts outside the CDR3, is SAVISQKPSRDICQRGTSLTIQCQVDSQVTMMFWYRQQPGQSLTLIATANQGSEATYESGFVIDKFPISRPNLTFSTLTVSNMSPEDSSIYLCSVVSGNTEAFFGQGTRLTVV.

To note about this clone: The sample carries other DNA sequences with the same CDR3. V and J are TRBV7-8 and TRBJ2-7, with D perhaps TRBD1 (6 bases). Germline CDR1 is SGHVS and CDR2 is FQNEAQ. This CDR3 contains 13 residues. The CDR3 DNA is TGTTCTAGCAACCAAAGACAGGCATACGAGCAGTACTTC. It yields the protein CSSNQRQAYEQYF.

This sequence joins TRBV5-4 and TRBJ2-3; tentatively, D is TRBD1 (5 bases). The CDR3 contains 15 residues. The germline V gene encodes CDR1 SGHNT and CDR2 YYREEE (reference sequence). V was cut by 1 base and J by 4 bases, with 13 bases left in between. The CDR3 loop is CASSLSAGPADTQYF. In nucleotides, the CDR3 is TGTGCCAGCAGCTTGAGTGCAGGGCCGGCAGATACGCAGTATTTT.

This clone has just a few counts. This sequence joins TRBV15 and TRBJ1-2; TRBD1 is a possible D gene (5 bases). V was cut by 0 bases and J by 4 bases, with 18 bases left in between. The CDR3 covers 17 residues. Germline values: CDR1 LNHNV, CDR2 YYDKDF (reference sequence). Here the CDR3 DNA reads TGTGCCACCAGCAGAGAAAGGGGCGGTTCAAAACCCTATGGCTACACCTTC. It specifies CATSRERGGSKPYGYTF.

The rearrangement uses TRBV2 and TRBJ1-5; tentatively, D is TRBD1 (5 bases). The germline gives CDR1 SNHLY, CDR2 FYNNEI. Deletions cut 4 bases from V and 6 bases from J, with 13 bases between. The CDR3 consists of 14 residues. In nucleotides, the CDR3 is TGTGCCAGCAGTGGTTCTCAGGGTGGTCAGCCCCAGCATTTT. This encodes CASSGSQGGQPQHF.

The CDR3 is CASSREATYEQYF. The CDR3 nucleotides read TGTGCCAGCAGCCGCGAGGCGACCTACGAGCAGTACTTC. This chain links TRBV13 with TRBJ2-7; D remains unclear. Germline CDR1 is PRHDT and CDR2 is FYEKMQ (reference sequence). The CDR3 is made up of 13 amino acids. V lost 5 bases to trimming and J lost 2 bases, with 10 bases between them.

This chain links TRBV6-5 with TRBJ1-1; D is perhaps TRBD1 (5 bases). The V end was cut by 6 bases, the J end by 7 bases, with 9 bases between. The V gene's germline CDR1 is MNHEY and CDR2 SVGAGI. This CDR3 contains 11 residues. In DNA form, the CDR3 reads TGTGCCAGCAGAGGGGTCTTTGAAGCTTTCTTT. This codes for CASRGVFEAFF.

This clone was detected a few times. The rearrangement uses TRBV6-1 and TRBJ1-1, with a tentative D call TRBD1 (6 bases). Germline V gene lookup returns CDR1 MNHNS and CDR2 SASEGT. CDR3 size: 17 residues. V lost 3 bases and J lost 1, with 18 bases in between. The CDR3 loop reads CASSDQGSQTGNTEAFF. The DNA of the CDR3 is TGTGCCAGCAGTGACCAAGGCAGCCAGACAGGGAACACTGAAGCTTTCTTT.

The CDR3 loop reads CASSEGLAGLAQYF. The CDR3 region has the DNA TGTGCCAGCAGTGAAGGACTGGCAGGGTTAGCGCAGTACTTC. The chain joins TRBV6-1 to TRBJ2-7; D is perhaps TRBD1 (5 bases). The V gene's germline CDR1 is MNHNS and CDR2 SASEGT. The CDR3 runs to 14 residues. Trimming stripped 1 base from V and 9 bases from J, with 16 bases between.

J is TRBJ1-3 and V is TRBV7-3; D perhaps matches TRBD1 (6 bases). With 5 bases removed from V and 8 bases from J, the gap between germline ends came to 13 bases. Germline CDR1 and CDR2: SGHTA and FQGTGA. The length of the CDR3 is 13 residues. In DNA form, the CDR3 reads TGTGCCAGCAGCCCAAGGGGGGGGGACACCATATATTTT. Its protein is CASSPRGGDTIYF.

A single count supports this clone. The V gene is TRBV19, the J gene TRBJ1-2, with 7 nucleotides matching TRBD1. The CDR3 has 13 amino acids. Germline V CDR1 and CDR2: LNHDA, SQIVND (reference sequence). Losses at the gene ends were 4 bases for V and 4 bases for J; bases not matched to a gene: 3. The CDR3 region is CASSRDRLYGYTF. CDR3 DNA: TGTGCCAGTAGTAGGGACAGACTCTATGGCTACACCTTC.

The CDR3 DNA reads as TGTGCCAGCAGTGAGCCCCTGAACCGGGTTTCTAATGAAAAACTGTTTTTT. Translating it yields CASSEPLNRVSNEKLFF. The chain is built from TRBV6-1 and TRBJ1-4; D gene uncertain. The V gene's germline CDR1 is MNHNS and CDR2 SASEGT. This CDR3 spans 17 amino acids. The ends were cut back, 3 bases at V and 3 bases at J, with 17 bases in the middle.

This clone has just one count. The genes are TRBV20-1 and TRBJ1-2; D remains unclear. Germline CDR1 is DFQATT and CDR2 is SNEGSKA (reference sequence). The CDR3 is 10 residues long. Trimming took 3 bases from V and 8 from J, leaving 7 bases between them. The CDR3 region has the DNA TGCAGTGCTAGTGCGTACGGCTACACCTTC. It specifies CSASAYGYTF.

This clone was seen more than once but under ten times. The genes are TRBV10-3 and TRBJ2-1, with D possibly being TRBD2 (6 bases). This CDR3 has 16 amino acids. Germline V CDR1 and CDR2: ENHRY, SYGVKD. V shed 3 bases and J shed 8 bases, with 20 bases lying between them. CDR3 DNA sequence: TGTGCCATCAGTGAACCACCGGGACTCCCCTCGGATGAGCAGTTCTTC. This gives the protein CAISEPPGLPSDEQFF.

This clone was seen only a few times. V and J are TRBV6-6 and TRBJ2-5, with 7 bases identical to TRBD2. Germline CDR1 and CDR2: MNHNY and SVGAGI (reference sequence). Trimming at V came to 0 bases and at J to 3 bases, leaving 4 bases not matched to a gene. The CDR3 runs to 15 residues. CDR3 sequence: CASSYSPSGEETQYF. The CDR3 DNA reads TGTGCCAGCAGTTACTCCCCGAGCGGGGAAGAGACCCAGTACTTC.

The sample holds one count of this clone. The CDR3 bases are TGTGCCAGCAGTTTGGGACAGGGATTGAGGACCGGGGAGCTGTTTTTT. Translation gives CASSLGQGLRTGELFF. V gene TRBV6-5 combines with J gene TRBJ2-2; 9 nucleotides line up with TRBD1. The germline gives CDR1 MNHEY, CDR2 SVGAGI. V was pared by 4 bases and J by 5 bases, with 8 bases of the junction left unmatched. This CDR3 has 16 residues.

This clone was picked up a small number of times. The chain recombines TRBV6-1 with TRBJ2-6, with TRBD1 as a possible D gene (5 bases). There are 17 residues in the CDR3. V gave up 3 bases and J gave up 0 bases, with 12 bases separating them. Germline-derived CDR1 and CDR2 are MNHNS and SASEGT. The CDR3: CASSEGQFSSGANVLTF. CDR3 sequence (DNA): TGTGCCAGCAGTGAGGGGCAGTTTTCCTCTGGGGCCAACGTCCTGACTTTC.